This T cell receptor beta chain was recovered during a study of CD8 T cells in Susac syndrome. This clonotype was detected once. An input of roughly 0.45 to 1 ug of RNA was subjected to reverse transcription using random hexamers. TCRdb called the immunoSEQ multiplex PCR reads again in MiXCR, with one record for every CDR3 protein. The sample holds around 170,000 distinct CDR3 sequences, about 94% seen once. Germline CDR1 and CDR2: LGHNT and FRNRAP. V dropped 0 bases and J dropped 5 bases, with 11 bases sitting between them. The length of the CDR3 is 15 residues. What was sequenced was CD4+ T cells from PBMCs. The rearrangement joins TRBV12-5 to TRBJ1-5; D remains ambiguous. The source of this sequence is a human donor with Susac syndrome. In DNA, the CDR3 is TGTGCTAGTGGTTTGGTACCGGCAGAGTATCAGCCCCAGCATTTT. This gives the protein CASGLVPAEYQPQHF.